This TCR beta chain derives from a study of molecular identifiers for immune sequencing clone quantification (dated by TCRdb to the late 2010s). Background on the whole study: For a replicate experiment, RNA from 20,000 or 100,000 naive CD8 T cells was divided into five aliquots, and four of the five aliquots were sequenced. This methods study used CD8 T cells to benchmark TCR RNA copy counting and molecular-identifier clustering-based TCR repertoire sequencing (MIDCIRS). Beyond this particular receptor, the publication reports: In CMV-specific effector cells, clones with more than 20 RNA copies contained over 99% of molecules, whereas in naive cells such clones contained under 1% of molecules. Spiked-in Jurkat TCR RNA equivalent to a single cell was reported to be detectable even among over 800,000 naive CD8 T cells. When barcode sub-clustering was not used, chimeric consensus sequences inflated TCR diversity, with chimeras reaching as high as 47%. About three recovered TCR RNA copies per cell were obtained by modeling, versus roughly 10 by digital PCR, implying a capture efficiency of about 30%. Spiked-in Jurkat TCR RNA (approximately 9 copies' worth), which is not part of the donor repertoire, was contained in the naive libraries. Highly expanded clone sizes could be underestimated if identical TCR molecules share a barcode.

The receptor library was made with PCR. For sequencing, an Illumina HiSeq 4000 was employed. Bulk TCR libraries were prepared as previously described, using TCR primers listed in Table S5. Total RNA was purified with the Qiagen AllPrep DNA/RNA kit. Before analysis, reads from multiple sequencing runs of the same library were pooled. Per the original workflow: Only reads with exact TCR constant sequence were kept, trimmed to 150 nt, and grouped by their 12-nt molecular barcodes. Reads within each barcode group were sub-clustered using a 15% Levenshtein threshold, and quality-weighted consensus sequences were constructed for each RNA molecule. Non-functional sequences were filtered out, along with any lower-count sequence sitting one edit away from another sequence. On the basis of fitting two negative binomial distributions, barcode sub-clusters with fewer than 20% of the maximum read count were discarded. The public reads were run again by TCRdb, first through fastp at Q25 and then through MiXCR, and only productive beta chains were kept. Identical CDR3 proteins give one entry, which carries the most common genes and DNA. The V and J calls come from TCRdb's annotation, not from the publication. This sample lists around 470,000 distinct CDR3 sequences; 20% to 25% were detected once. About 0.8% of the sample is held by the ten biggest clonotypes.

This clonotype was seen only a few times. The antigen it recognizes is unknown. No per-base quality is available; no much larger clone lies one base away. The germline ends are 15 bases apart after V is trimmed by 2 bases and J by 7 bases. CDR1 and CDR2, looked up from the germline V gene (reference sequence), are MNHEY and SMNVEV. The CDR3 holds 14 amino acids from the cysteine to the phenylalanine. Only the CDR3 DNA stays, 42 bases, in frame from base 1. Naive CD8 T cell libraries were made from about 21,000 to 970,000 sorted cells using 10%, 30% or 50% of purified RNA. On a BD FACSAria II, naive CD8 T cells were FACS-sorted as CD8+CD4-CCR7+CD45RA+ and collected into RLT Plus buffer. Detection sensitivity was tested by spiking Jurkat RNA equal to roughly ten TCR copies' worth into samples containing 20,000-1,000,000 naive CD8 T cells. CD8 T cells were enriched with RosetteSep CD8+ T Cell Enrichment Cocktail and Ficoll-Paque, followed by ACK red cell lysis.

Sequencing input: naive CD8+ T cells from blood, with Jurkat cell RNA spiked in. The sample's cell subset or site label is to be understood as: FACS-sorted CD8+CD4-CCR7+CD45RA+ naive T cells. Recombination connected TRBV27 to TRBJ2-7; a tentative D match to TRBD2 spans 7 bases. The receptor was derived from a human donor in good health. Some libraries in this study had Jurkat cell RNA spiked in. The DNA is TGTGCCAGCAGTTTAGGGGGGGGGGCGTTGGAGCAGTACTTC. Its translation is CASSLGGGALEQYF.